The entry below gives a single TCR beta chain sequence along with its context. These data are taken from a study of T cells after yellow fever vaccination. The V gene end was trimmed by 0 bases and the J gene end by 2 bases; junction bases not matched to a gene: 10. The CDR3 sequence is 16 residues long. Germline loops: CDR1 DFQATT, CDR2 SNEGSKA (reference sequence). TCRdb passed the 5' RACE reads through MiXCR, listing each CDR3 protein once. The sample carries nearly 550,000 distinct CDR3 sequences, around 21% recorded once. The clonotype originates from a man aged 30 to 45 who received the YFV17D yellow fever vaccine. The source was PBMCs, collected 15 days after the yellow fever booster vaccination. V usage is TRBV20-1 and J usage is TRBJ2-7, with 7 bases that match TRBD2. In nucleotides, the CDR3 is TGCAGTGCTAGAGATCGTGCTGGCGGGAGCCCCTACGAGCAGTACTTC. This codes for CSARDRAGGSPYEQYF.